This T cell receptor (beta chain) was identified in a study of control samples from healthy donors and cancer patients. TCRdb keeps only in-frame clones here, not all; method: immunoSEQ multiplex PCR. The sample includes roughly 86,000 clones, 80% to 95% of them seen just once. CDR1 and CDR2 (germline): GTSNPN, SVGIG (reference sequence). The CDR3 is 14 residues long. Germline trimming cut 1 base from V and 10 bases from J; bases unmatched to any gene: 9. This rearrangement joins TRBV30 to TRBJ1-2, with 10 bases fitting TRBD1. Sample: blood. This receptor was obtained from a woman under 40 in good health. CDR3: CAWSAKGQGLVYTF. DNA for the CDR3: TGTGCCTGGAGTGCGAAGGGACAGGGGTTAGTCTACACCTTC. Drawing the rest from reference TRBV30 and TRBJ1-2, the complete variable domain is SQTIHQWPATLVQPVGSPLSLECTVEGTSNPNLYWYRQAAGRGLQLLFYSVGIGQISSEVPQNLSASRPQDRQFILSSKKLLLSDSGFYLCAWSAKGQGLVYTFGSGTRLTVV.